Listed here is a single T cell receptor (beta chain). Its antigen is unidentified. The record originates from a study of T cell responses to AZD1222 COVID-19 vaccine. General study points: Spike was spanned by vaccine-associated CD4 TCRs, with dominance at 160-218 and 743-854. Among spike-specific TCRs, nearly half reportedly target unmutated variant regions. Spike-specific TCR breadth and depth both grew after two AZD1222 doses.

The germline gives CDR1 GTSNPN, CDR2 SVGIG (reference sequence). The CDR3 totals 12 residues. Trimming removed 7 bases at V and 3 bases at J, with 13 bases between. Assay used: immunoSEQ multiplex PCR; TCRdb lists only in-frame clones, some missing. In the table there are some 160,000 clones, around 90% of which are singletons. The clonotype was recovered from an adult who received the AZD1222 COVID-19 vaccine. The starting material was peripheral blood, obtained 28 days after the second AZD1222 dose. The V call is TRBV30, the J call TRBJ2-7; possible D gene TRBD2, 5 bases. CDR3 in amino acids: CAYDYVGYEQYF. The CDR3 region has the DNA TGTGCCTACGACTATGTGGGCTACGAGCAGTACTTC.